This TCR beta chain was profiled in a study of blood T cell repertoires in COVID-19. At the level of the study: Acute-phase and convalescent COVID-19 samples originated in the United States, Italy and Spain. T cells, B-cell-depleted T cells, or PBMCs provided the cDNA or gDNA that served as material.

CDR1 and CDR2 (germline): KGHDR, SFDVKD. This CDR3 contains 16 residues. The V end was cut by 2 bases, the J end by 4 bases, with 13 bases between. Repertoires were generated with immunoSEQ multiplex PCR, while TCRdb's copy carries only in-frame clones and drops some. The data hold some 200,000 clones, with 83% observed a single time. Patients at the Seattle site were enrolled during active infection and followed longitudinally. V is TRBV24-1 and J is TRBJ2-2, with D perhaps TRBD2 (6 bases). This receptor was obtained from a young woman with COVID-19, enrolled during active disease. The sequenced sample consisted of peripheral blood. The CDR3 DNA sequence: TGTGCCACCAGTGATTCCGGCGGGAAGGGCACCGGGGAGCTGTTTTTT. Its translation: CATSDSGGKGTGELFF.